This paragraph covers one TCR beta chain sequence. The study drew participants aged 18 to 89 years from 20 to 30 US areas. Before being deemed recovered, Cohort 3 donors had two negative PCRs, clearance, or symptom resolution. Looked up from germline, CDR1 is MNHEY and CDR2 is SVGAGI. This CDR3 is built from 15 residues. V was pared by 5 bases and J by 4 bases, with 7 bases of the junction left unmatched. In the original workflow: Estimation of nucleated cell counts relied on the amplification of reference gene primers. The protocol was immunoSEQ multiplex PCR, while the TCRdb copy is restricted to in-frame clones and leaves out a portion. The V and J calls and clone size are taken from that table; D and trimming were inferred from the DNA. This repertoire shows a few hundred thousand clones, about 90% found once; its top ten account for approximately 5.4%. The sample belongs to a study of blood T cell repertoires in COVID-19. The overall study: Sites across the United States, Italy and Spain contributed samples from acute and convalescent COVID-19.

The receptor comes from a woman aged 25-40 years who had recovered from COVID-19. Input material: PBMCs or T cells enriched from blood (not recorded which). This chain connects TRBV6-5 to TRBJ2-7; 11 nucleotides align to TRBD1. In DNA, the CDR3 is TGTGCCAGCAGTAAACCGGGACAGGGGGTTTACGAGCAGTACTTC. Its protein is CASSKPGQGVYEQYF.